The 5 T cell receptor beta chains below were found in one sample sequenced in a study of T cells of healthy individuals. In TCRdb, the 5' RACE reads were re-called with MiXCR into one record per CDR3 protein. The data hold approximately 58,000 distinct CDR3 sequences, with roughly 15% observed a single time. These TCRs come from a human donor in good health.

The table lists this clonotype with many counts. This chain connects TRBV29-1 to TRBJ2-2, with TRBD2 as a possible D gene (5 bases). The CDR3 sequence is 12 residues long. Germline V gene sequence: CDR1 SQVTM, CDR2 ANQGSEA. With 3 bases removed from V and 5 bases from J, the gap between germline ends came to 7 bases. CDR3: CSVDRGTGELFF. The CDR3 DNA is TGCAGCGTTGATCGAGGGACCGGGGAGCTGTTTTTT.

The chain has TRBV5-1 and TRBJ2-7, with 9 bases identical to TRBD1. CDR1 is SGHRS and CDR2 is YFSETQ in the germline V gene. The CDR3 spans 12 residues. V lost 4 bases, J lost 6 bases, and 2 bases stayed unmatched. CDR3 nucleotides: TGCGCCAGCAGCGGGACAGGGCCCGAGCAGTACTTC. Its protein product is CASSGTGPEQYF.

At least ten counts were recorded for this clonotype. The chain joins TRBV27 to TRBJ1-1, with D possibly being TRBD1 (6 bases). Between the trimmed V and J ends, which lost 8 bases and 10 bases, there was a span of 23 bases. The CDR3 extends over 14 amino acids. Germline CDR1 and CDR2: MNHEY and SMNVEV (reference sequence). CDR3 region: CASVELQGPQIAFF. The CDR3 nucleotides are TGTGCCAGCGTCGAACTACAGGGTCCCCAGATAGCTTTCTTT.

This clonotype was detected only a few times. The rearrangement uses TRBV7-2 and TRBJ2-3, with D unresolved. The CDR3 totals 13 residues. V was pared by 8 bases and J by 7 bases, with 16 bases between. The germline CDR1 and CDR2 sequences are SGHTA and FQGNSA. CDR3 sequence: CASSVPGGYTQYF. As DNA, the CDR3 is TGTGCCAGCTCTGTCCCGGGTGGTTATACGCAGTATTTT. Drawing the rest from reference TRBV7-2 and TRBJ2-3, the complete variable domain is GAGVSQSPSNKVTEKGKDVELRCDPISGHTALYWYRQSLGQGLEFLIYFQGNSAPDKSGLPSDRFSAERTGGSVSTLTIQRTQQEDSAVYLCASSVPGGYTQYFGPGTRLTVL.

This clonotype was counted a few times. The J gene is TRBJ2-7, the V gene TRBV29-1; perhaps TRBD2 as D (6 bases). Germline V gene data show CDR1 as SQVTM and CDR2 as ANQGSEA. Trimming stripped 4 bases from V and 3 bases from J, with 10 bases between. The CDR3 has 12 residues. The DNA for the CDR3 is TGCAGCGTTGGTGGGGGGAACTACGAGCAGTACTTC. Encoded protein: CSVGGGNYEQYF.